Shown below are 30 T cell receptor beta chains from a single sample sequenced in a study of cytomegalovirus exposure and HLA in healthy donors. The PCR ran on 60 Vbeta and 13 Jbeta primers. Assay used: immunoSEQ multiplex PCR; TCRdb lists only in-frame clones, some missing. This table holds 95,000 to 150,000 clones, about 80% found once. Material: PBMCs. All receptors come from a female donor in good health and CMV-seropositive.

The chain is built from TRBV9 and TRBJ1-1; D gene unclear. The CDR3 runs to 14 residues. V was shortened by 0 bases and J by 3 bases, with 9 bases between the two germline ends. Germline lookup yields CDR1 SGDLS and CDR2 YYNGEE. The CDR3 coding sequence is TGTGCCAGCAGCGTAGCTCCGTATGACACTGAAGCTTTCTTT. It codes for CASSVAPYDTEAFF.

CDR3 sequence reads: CASSLGQGGTGELFF. In nucleotides, the CDR3 is TGTGCCAGCAGCTTAGGGCAGGGAGGCACCGGGGAGCTGTTTTTT. The chain carries TRBV7-3 and TRBJ2-2; D possibly corresponds to TRBD2 (6 bases). CDR3 length: 15 residues. Germline CDR1 is SGHTA and CDR2 is FQGTGA. The V end lost 2 bases, the J end lost 4 bases, and 11 bases lay between the germline ends.

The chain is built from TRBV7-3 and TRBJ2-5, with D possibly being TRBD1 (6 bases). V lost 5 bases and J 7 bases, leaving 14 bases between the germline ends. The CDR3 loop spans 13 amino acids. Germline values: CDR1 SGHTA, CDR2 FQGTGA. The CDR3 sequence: CASSPQGDTTQYF. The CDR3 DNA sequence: TGTGCCAGCAGCCCACAGGGCGATACGACCCAGTACTTC.

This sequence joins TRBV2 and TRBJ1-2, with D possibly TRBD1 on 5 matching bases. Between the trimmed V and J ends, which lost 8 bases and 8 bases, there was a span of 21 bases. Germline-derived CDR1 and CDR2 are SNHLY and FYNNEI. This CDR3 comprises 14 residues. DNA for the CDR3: TGTGCCAGCCGCCGGGAGTCGGGGACCCGAGGCTACACCTTC. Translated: CASRRESGTRGYTF.

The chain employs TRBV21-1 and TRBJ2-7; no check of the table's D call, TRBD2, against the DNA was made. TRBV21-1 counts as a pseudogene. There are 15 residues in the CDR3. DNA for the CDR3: TGTGCCAGCAGCGCGTGCGGGGGCAGTCCTCGGGAGCAGTACTTC. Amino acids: CASSACGGSPREQYF.

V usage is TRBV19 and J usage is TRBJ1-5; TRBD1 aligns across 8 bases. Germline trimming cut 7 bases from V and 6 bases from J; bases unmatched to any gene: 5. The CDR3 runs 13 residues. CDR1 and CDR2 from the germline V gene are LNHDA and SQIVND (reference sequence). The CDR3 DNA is TGTGCCAGTATGAGGACAGGGACTCAGCCCCAGCATTTT. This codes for CASMRTGTQPQHF.

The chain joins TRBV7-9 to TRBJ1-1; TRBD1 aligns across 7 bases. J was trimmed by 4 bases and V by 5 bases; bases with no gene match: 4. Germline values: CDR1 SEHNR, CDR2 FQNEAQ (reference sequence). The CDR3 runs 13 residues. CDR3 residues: CASSGGQPTEAFF. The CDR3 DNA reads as TGTGCCAGCAGCGGGGGACAGCCCACTGAAGCTTTCTTT.

The CDR3 DNA reads as TGTGCCAGCAGTTACGGACCGGGGTCAAGCACAGATACGCAGTATTTT. It encodes CASSYGPGSSTDTQYF. The genes are TRBV6-5 and TRBJ2-3; possible D gene TRBD2, 5 bases. This CDR3 has 16 amino acids. V was pared by 2 bases and J by 0 bases, with 12 bases between. CDR1 and CDR2 (germline): MNHEY, SVGAGI.

CDR3 region: CASTEGPGTQYF. CDR3 DNA sequence: TGTGCCAGCACTGAGGGGCCGGGGACCCAGTACTTC. The J gene is TRBJ2-5, the V gene TRBV6-1; possibly TRBD1 or TRBD2 for D (5 bases each). The CDR3 length is 12 residues. V was trimmed by 7 bases and J by 7 bases, leaving 13 bases between them. From germline, CDR1 is MNHNS and CDR2 SASEGT.

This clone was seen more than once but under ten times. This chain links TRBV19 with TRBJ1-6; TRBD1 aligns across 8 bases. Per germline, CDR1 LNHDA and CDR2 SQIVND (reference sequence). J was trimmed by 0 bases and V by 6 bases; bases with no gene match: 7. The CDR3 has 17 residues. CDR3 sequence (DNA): TGTGCCAGTAGGCGAGGGACAGGAAGCTCCTATAATTCACCCCTCCACTTT. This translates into CASRRGTGSSYNSPLHF.

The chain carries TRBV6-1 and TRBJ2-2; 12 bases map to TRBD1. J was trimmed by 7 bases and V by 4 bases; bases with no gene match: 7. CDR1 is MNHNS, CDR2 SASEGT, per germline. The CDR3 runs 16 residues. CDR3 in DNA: TGTGCCAGCAGTGCTTCGGGACAGGGGGCAGGCGGGGAGCTGTTTTTT. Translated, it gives CASSASGQGAGGELFF.

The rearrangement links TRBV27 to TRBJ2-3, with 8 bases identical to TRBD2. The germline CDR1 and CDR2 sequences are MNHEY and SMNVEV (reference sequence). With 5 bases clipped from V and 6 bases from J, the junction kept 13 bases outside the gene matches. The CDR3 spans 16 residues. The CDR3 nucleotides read TGTGCCAGCAGTCGGGAGGGGGGACCTAGGTCCGATACGCAGTATTTT. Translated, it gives CASSREGGPRSDTQYF.

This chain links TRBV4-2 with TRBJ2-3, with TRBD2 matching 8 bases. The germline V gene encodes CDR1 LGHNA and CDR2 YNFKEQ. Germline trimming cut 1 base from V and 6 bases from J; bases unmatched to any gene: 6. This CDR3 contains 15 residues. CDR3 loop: CASSQVRGGGDTQYF. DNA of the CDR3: TGTGCCAGCAGCCAAGTTCGGGGGGGCGGGGATACGCAGTATTTT.

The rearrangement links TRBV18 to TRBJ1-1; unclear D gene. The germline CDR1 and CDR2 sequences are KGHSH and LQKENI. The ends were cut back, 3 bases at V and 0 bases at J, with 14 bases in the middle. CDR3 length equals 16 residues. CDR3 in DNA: TGTGCCAGCTCACCCTTCACGACGGACTTGAACACTGAAGCTTTCTTT. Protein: CASSPFTTDLNTEAFF.

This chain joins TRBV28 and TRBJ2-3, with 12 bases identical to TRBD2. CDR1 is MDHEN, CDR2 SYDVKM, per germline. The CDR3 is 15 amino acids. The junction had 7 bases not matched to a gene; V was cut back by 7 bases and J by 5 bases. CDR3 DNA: TGTGCCAGCATCCTAGCGGGGGGGCCAAGAGATACGCAGTATTTT. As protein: CASILAGGPRDTQYF.

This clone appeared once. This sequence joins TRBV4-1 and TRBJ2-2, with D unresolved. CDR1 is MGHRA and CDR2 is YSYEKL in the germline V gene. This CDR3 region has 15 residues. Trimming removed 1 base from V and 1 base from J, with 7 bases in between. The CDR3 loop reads CASSQGQMNTGELFF. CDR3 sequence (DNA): TGCGCCAGCAGCCAAGGGCAGATGAACACCGGGGAGCTGTTTTTT.

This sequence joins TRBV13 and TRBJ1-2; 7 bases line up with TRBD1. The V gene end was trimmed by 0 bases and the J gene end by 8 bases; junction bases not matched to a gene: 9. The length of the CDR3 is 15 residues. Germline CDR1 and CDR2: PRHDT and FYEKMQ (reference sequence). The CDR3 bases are TGTGCCAGCAGCTTAGGCCTTCAGGGGGGAGTGGGCTACACCTTC. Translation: CASSLGLQGGVGYTF. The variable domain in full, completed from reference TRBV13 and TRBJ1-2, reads AAGVIQSPRHLIKEKRETATLKCYPIPRHDTVYWYQQGPGQDPQFLISFYEKMQSDKGSIPDRFSAQQFSDYHSELNMSSLELGDSALYFCASSLGLQGGVGYTFGSGTRLTVV.

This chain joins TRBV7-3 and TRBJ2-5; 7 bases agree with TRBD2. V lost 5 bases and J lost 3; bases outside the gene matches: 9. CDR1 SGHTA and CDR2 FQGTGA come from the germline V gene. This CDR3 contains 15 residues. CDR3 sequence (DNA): TGTGCCAGCAGCCCGTTGGGAGGGTTTAAAGAGACCCAGTACTTC. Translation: CASSPLGGFKETQYF.

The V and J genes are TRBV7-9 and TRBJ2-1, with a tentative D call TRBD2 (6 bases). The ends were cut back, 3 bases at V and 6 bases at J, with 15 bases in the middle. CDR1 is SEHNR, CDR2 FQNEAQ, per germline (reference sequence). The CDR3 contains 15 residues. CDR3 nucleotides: TGTGCCAGCAGCTTCCCCCGGGGGACTTCCAATGAGCAGTTCTTC. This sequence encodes CASSFPRGTSNEQFF.

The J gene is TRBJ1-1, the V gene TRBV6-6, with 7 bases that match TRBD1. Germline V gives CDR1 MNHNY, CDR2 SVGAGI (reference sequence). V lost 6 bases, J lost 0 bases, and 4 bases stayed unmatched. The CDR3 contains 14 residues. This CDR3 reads CASRTGQMNTEAFF. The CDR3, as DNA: TGTGCCAGCAGGACGGGACAGATGAACACTGAAGCTTTCTTT.

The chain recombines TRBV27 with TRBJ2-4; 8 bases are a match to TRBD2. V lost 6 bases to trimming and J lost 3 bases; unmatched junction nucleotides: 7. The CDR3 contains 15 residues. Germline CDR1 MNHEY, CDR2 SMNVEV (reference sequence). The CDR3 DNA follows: TGTGCCAGCAGAGACGCGGGACTAGGCAAAAACATTCAGTACTTC. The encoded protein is CASRDAGLGKNIQYF.

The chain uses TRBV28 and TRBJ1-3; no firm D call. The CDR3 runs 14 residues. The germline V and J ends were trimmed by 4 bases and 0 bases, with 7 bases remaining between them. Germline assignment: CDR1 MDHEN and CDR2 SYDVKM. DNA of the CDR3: TGTGCCAGCAGTTCCGGGTTCTCTGGAAACACCATATATTTT. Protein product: CASSSGFSGNTIYF.

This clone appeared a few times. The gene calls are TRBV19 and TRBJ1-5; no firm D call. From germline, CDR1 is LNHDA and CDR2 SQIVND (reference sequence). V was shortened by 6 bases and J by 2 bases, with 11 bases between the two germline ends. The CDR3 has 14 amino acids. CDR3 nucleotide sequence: TGTGCCAGTAGGGGCGATTCTGGCAATCAGCCCCAGCATTTT. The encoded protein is CASRGDSGNQPQHF.

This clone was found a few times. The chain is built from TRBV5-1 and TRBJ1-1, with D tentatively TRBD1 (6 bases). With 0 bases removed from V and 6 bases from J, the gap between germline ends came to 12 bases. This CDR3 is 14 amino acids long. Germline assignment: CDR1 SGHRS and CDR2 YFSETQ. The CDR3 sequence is CASSLGQGRAEAFF. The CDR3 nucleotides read TGCGCCAGCAGCTTGGGTCAGGGGCGTGCTGAAGCTTTCTTT.

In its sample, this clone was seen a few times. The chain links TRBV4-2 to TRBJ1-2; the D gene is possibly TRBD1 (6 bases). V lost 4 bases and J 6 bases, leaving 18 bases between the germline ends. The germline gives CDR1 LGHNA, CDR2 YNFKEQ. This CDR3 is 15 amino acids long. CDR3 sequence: CASSLRTDDDHGYTF. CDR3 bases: TGTGCCAGCAGCCTTAGGACAGACGACGACCATGGCTACACCTTC.

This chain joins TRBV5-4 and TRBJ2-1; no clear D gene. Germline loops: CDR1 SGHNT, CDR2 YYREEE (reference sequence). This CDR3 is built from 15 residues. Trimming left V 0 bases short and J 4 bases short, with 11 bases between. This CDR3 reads CASSLDPSTYNEQFF. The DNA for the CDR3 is TGTGCCAGCAGCTTGGACCCAAGCACTTACAATGAGCAGTTCTTC.

The CDR3 here is CASSLNLDRGTAGANVLTF. As DNA, the CDR3 is TGTGCCAGCAGCTTGAACCTTGACAGGGGGACGGCGGGGGCCAACGTCCTGACTTTC. The chain recombines TRBV5-5 with TRBJ2-6, with TRBD1 matching 9 bases. J gave up 4 bases and V 1 base, and 12 bases lay outside the gene matches. From germline, CDR1 is SGHKS and CDR2 YYEKEE (reference sequence). This CDR3 contains 19 residues.

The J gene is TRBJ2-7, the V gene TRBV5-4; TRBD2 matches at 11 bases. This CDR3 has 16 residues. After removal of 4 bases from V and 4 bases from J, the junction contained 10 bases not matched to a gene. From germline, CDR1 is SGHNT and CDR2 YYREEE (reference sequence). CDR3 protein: CASSLLTLAGGYEQYF. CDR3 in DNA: TGTGCCAGCAGCCTCCTGACTCTAGCGGGGGGATACGAGCAGTACTTC. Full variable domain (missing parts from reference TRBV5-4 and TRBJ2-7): ETGVTQSPTHLIKTRGQQVTLRCSSQSGHNTVSWYQQALGQGPQFIFQYYREEENGRGNFPPRFSGLQFPNYSSELNVNALELDDSALYLCASSLLTLAGGYEQYFGPGTRLTVT.

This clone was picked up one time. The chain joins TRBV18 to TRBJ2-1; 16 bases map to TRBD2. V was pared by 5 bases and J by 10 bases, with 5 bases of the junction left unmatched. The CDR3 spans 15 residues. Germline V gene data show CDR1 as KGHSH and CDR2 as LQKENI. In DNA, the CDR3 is TGTGCCAGCTCATCCGGGACTAGCGGGGGGGCCGAGCAGTTCTTC. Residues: CASSSGTSGGAEQFF.

CDR3 coding DNA: TGCGCCAGCAGCCAAGAGGGGAGGGGAGAGGGGAACACTGAAGCTTTCTTT. The encoded protein is CASSQEGRGEGNTEAFF. This rearrangement joins TRBV4-1 to TRBJ1-1; maybe TRBD1 (5 bases). Trimming removed 0 bases at V and 1 base at J, with 15 bases between. The germline V gene encodes CDR1 MGHRA and CDR2 YSYEKL. The CDR3 is 17 residues long.